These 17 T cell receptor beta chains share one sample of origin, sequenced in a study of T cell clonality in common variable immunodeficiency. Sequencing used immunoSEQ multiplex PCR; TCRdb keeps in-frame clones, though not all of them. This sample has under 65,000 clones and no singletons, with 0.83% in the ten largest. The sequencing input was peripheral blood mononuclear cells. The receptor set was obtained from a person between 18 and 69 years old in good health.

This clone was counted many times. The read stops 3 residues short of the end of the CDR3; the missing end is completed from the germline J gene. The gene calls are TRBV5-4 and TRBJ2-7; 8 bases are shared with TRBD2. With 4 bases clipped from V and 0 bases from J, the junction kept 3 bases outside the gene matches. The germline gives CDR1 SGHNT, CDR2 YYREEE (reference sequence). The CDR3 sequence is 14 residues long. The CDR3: CASSRGGSSYEQYF. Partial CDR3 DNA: TGTGCCAGCAGCCGGGGGGGAAGCTCCTACGAG. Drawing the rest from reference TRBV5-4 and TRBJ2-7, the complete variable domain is ETGVTQSPTHLIKTRGQQVTLRCSSQSGHNTVSWYQQALGQGPQFIFQYYREEENGRGNFPPRFSGLQFPNYSSELNVNALELDDSALYLCASSRGGSSYEQYFGPGTRLTVT.

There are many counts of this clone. Partial CDR3 DNA: TGTGCCAGCACCATCACAGGGGCCGATGGC. This encodes CASTITGADG. In full, the CDR3 is CASTITGADGYTF. V gene TRBV7-9 combines with J gene TRBJ1-2, with 7 bases matching TRBD1. The CDR3 end lies 3 residues beyond the end of the read and is filled in from the germline J gene. This CDR3 spans 13 amino acids. Germline V CDR1 and CDR2: SEHNR, FQNEAQ (reference sequence). V trimming: 7 bases; J trimming: 6 bases; junction bases outside the gene matches: 8.

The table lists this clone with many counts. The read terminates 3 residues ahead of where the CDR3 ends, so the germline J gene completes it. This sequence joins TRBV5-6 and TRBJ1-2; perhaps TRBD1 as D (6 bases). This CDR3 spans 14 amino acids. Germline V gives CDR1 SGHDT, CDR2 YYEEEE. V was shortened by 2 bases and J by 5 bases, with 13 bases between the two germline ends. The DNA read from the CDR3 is TGTGCCAGCAGCTTACAGGGAGGAAGGTATGGC. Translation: CASSLQGGRYG. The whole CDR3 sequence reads CASSLQGGRYGYTF.

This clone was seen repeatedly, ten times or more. The CDR3 reads CASSSGTSGGVYNEQFF. CDR3 DNA, as far as it was read: TGCGCCAGCAGCTCTGGGACTAGCGGGGGGGTTTACAATGAG. This chain connects TRBV5-1 to TRBJ2-1; 16 bases match TRBD2. The read finishes 3 residues shy of the CDR3 end, and the germline J gene is used to complete it. The CDR3 covers 17 residues. V gave up 3 bases and J gave up 4 bases; unmatched junction bases: 4. Germline CDR1 is SGHRS and CDR2 is YFSETQ.

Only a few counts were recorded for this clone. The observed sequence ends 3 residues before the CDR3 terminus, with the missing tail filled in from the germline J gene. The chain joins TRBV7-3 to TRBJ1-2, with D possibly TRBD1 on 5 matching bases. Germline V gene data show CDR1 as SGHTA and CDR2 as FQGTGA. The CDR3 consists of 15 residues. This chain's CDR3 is CASSLGTSVYNDYTF. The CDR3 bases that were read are TGTGCCAGCAGCTTGGGGACTAGCGTATACAATGAC.

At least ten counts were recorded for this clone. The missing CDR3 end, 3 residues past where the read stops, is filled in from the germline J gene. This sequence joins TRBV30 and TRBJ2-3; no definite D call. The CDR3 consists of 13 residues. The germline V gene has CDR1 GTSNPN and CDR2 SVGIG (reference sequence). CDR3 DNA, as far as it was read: TGTGCCTGGAGGTCCAAGGGCTTGGAGACG. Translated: CAWRSKGLET. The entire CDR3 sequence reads CAWRSKGLETQYF.

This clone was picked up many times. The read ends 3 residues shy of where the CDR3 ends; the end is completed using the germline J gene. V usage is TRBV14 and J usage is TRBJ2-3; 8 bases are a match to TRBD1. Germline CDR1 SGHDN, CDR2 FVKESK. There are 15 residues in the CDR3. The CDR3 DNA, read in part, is TGTGCCAGCAGCCAGCGACAGGGGTACCAAGAGACG. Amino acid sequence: CASSQRQGYQET. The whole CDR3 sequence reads CASSQRQGYQETQYF.

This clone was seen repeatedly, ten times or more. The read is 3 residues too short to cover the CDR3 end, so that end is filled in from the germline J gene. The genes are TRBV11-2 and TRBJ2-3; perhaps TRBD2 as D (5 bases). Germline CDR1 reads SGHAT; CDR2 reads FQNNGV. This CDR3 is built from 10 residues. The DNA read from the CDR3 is TGTGCCAGCAGCCGACTATCG. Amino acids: CASSRLS. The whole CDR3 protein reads CASSRLSQYF.

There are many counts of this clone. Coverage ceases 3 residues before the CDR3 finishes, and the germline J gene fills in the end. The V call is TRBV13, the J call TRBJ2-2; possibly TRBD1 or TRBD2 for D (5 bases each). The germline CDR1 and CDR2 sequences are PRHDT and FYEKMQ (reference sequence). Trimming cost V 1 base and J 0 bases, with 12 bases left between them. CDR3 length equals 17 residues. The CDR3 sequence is CASSLENRGANTGELFF. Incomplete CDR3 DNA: TGTGCCAGCAGCTTAGAAAATAGAGGGGCGAACACCGGGGAG.

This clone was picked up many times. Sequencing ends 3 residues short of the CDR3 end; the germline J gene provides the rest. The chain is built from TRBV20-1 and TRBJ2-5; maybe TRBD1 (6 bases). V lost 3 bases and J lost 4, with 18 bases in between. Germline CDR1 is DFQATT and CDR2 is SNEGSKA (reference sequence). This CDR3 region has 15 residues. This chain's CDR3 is CSARSGEFGGETQYF. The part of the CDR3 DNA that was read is TGCAGTGCTAGGTCAGGGGAATTTGGAGGAGAGACC.

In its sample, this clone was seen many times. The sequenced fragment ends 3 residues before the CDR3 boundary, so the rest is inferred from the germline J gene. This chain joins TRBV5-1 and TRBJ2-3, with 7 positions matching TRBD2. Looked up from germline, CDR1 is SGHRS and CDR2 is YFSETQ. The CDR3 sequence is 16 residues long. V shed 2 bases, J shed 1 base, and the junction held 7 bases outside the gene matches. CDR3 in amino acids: CASSFFMAGGTDTQYF. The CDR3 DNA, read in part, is TGCGCCAGCAGCTTCTTTATGGCGGGAGGCACAGATACG. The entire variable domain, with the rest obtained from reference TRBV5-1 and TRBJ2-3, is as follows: KAGVTQTPRYLIKTRGQQVTLSCSPISGHRSVSWYQQTPGQGLQFLFEYFSETQRNKGNFPGRFSGRQFSNSRSEMNVSTLELGDSALYLCASSFFMAGGTDTQYFGPGTRLTVL.

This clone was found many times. The CDR3 sequence: CASSLAGTGWYEQYF. The CDR3 DNA, read in part, is TGTGCCAGCAGCTTAGCCGGGACAGGGTGGTACGAG. The chain joins TRBV7-9 to TRBJ2-7, with TRBD1 identical over 9 bases. The missing CDR3 end, 3 residues past where the read stops, is filled in from the germline J gene. Germline assignment: CDR1 SEHNR and CDR2 FQNEAQ (reference sequence). J lost 4 bases, V lost 0 bases, and 4 bases had no gene match. The CDR3 is 15 amino acids.

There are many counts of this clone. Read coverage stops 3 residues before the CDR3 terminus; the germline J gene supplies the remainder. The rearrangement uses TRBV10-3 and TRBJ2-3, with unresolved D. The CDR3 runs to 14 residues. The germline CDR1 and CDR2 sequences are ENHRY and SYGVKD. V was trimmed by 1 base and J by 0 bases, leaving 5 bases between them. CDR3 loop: CAISELVSTDTQYF. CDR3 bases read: TGTGCCATCAGTGAGTTAGTAAGCACAGATACG.

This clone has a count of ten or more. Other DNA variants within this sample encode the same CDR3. The CDR3: CASSLAAGNTIYF. The part of the CDR3 DNA that was read is TGTGCCAGCAGCTTAGCGGCAGGAAACACC. V is TRBV7-2 and J is TRBJ1-3; D unresolved. The read terminates 3 residues before the CDR3 end, so the remaining end is supplied by the germline J gene. CDR1 and CDR2 from the germline V gene are SGHTA and FQGNSA. The germline V and J ends were trimmed by 0 bases and 4 bases, with 4 bases remaining between them. The CDR3 consists of 13 residues.

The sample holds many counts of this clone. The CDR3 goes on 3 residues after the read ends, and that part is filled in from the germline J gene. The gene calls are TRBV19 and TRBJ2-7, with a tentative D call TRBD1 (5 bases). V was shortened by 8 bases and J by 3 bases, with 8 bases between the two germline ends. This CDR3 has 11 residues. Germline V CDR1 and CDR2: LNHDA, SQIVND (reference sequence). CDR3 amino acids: CASSGYYEQYF. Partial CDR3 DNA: TGTGCCAGTTCAGGGTACTACGAG.

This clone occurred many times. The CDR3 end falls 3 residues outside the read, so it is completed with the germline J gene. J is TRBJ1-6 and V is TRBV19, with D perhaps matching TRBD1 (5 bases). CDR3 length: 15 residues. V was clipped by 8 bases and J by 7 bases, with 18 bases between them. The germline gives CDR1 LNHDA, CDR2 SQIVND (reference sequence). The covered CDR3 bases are TGTGCCAGTGTACGAGACAGTTCGTCAAATTCACCC. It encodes CASVRDSSSNSP. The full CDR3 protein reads CASVRDSSSNSPLHF.

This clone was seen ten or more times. The covered CDR3 bases are TGTGCCAGCAGTTACTTGGGGCAGGGGAGCGGC. It translates to CASSYLGQGSG. The whole CDR3 sequence is CASSYLGQGSGYTF. This rearrangement joins TRBV6-2 or TRBV6-3 to TRBJ1-2, with TRBD1 as a possible D gene (6 bases). The read falls 3 residues short of the CDR3 end, and the missing part is taken from the germline J gene. The CDR3 length is 14 residues. Per the germline V gene, CDR1 is MNHEY and CDR2 is SVGEGT.